This T cell receptor beta chain was sequenced in a study of post-analysis software for immune sequencing data. cDNA libraries of TCR beta carried unique molecular identifiers. Using its own MiXCR run on the PCR reads, TCRdb lists one record per CDR3 protein. The table lists under 200,000 distinct CDR3 sequences, around 30% of them singletons, with 3% to 4% in the top ten. General study results and limits: About 5 TRBV segments, including TRBV5-6, TRBV5-1 and TRBV20-1, were more frequent in patients than controls.

This clonotype was observed many times. The antigen remains unidentified. J lost 6 bases, V lost 6 bases, and 8 bases had no gene match. The CDR3 extends over 13 amino acids. CDR1 and CDR2 from the germline V gene are DFQATT and SNEGSKA (reference sequence). This receptor was identified in a girl aged 2 to 17 with multiple sclerosis. This chain joins TRBV20-1 and TRBJ1-2, with 9 nucleotides matching TRBD1. The specimen sequenced was blood. CDR3: CSANRQGGDGYTF. CDR3 DNA: TGCAGTGCCAACCGACAGGGGGGGGATGGCTACACCTTC.